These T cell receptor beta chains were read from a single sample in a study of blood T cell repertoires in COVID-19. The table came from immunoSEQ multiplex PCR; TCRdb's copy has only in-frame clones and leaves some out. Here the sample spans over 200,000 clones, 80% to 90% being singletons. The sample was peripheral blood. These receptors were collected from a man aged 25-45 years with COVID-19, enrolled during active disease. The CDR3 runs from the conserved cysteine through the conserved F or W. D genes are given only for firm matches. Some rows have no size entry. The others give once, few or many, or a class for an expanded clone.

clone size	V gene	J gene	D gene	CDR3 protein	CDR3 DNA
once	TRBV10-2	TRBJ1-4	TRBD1	CASSPPGQVNEKLFF	TGCGCCAGCAGTCCACCGGGACAGGTTAATGAAAAACTGTTTTTT
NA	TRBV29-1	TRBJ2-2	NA	CSVGAPFSAGANTGELFF	TGCAGCGTTGGGGCCCCCTTTTCGGCAGGGGCGAACACCGGGGAGCTGTTTTTT
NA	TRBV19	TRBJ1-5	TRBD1	CASSIGAGGASNQPQHF	TGTGCCAGTAGTATCGGGGCAGGGGGCGCGAGCAATCAGCCCCAGCATTTT
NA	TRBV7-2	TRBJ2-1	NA	CASSTVGGGAYNEQFF	TGTGCCAGCAGCACGGTAGGGGGAGGGGCCTACAATGAGCAGTTCTTC
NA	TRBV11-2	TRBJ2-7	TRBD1	CASSPIDRGPSSYEQYF	TGTGCCAGCAGCCCCATCGACAGGGGGCCGTCCTCCTACGAGCAGTACTTC
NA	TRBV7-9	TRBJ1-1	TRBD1	CASSPAKGQMNTEAFF	TGTGCCAGCAGCCCCGCTAAGGGACAGATGAACACTGAAGCTTTCTTT
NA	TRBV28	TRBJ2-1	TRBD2	CASSLLAGVTYNEQFF	TGTGCCAGCAGTTTATTAGCGGGAGTTACTTACAATGAGCAGTTCTTC
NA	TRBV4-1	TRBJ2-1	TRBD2	CASSQDPGLAGGSQFF	TGCGCCAGCAGCCAGGATCCGGGACTAGCGGGAGGGAGCCAGTTCTTC
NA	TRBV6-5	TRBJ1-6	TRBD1	CASSYSLTGVGSPLHF	TGTGCCAGCAGTTACTCGTTAACAGGGGTCGGCTCACCCCTCCACTTT
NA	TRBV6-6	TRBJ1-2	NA	CASSYRGSADGYTF	TGTGCCAGCAGTTACAGGGGGTCAGCCGATGGCTACACCTTC
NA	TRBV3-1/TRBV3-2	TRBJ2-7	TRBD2	CASSQGLAESYEQYF	TGTGCCAGCAGCCAGGGACTAGCGGAATCCTACGAGCAGTACTTC
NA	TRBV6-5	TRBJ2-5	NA	CASSYSREGTQYF	TGTGCCAGCAGTTACTCCAGGGAAGGAACCCAGTACTTC
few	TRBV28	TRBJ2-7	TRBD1	CASSRLSGQSYEQYF	TGTGCCAGCAGTCGATTGTCGGGACAGTCCTACGAGCAGTACTTC
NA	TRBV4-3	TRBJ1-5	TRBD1	CASSQGLTGTGEIFQPQHF	TGCGCCAGCAGCCAAGGCCTTACCGGGACAGGGGAAATTTTTCAGCCCCAGCATTTT
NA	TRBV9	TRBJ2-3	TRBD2	CASSVSGGGTDTQYF	TGTGCCAGCAGCGTGAGCGGGGGTGGGACAGATACGCAGTATTTT
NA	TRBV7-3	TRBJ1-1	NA	CASSPDAGRTEAFF	TGTGCCAGCAGCCCTGACGCGGGTCGGACTGAAGCTTTCTTT
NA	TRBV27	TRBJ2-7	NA	CASSPKAGTFYEQYF	TGTGCCAGCAGTCCAAAGGCCGGGACATTTTACGAGCAGTACTTC
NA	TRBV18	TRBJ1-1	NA	CASSPLRQAQMNTEAFF	TGTGCCAGCTCACCCCTTAGACAGGCTCAAATGAACACTGAAGCTTTCTTT
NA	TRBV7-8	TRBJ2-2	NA	CASSFYGVDGELFF	TGTGCCAGCAGCTTTTACGGGGTGGACGGGGAGCTGTTTTTT
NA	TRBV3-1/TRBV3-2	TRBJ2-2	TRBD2	CASSQSSGYTGELFF	TGTGCCAGCAGCCAATCTAGCGGCTACACCGGGGAGCTGTTTTTT
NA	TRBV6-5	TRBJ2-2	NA	CASSTARAGTGELFF	TGTGCCAGCAGTACCGCCCGGGCGGGGACCGGGGAGCTGTTTTTT
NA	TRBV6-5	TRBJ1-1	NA	CASSYSRTVNTEAFF	TGTGCCAGCAGTTACTCCCGGACAGTGAACACTGAAGCTTTCTTT
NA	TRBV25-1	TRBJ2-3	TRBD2	CASSRSGGSSNTQYF	TGTGCCAGCAGTCGTAGCGGGGGGTCATCGAATACGCAGTATTTT
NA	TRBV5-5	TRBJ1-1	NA	CASRPDSMNTEAFF	TGTGCCAGCAGGCCTGACAGTATGAACACTGAAGCTTTCTTT
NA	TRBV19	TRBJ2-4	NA	CASSPLELSKNIQYF	TGTGCCAGTAGTCCGCTGGAGCTATCCAAAAACATTCAGTACTTC
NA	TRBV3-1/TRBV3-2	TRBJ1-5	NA	CASSQDVRSNQPQHF	TGTGCCAGCAGCCAAGATGTCCGTAGCAATCAGCCCCAGCATTTT
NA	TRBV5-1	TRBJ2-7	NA	CASTSQGYEQYF	TGCGCCAGCACTTCACAGGGCTACGAGCAGTACTTC
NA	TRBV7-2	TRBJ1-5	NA	CASSLDGSNQPQHF	TGTGCCAGCAGCTTAGACGGGAGCAATCAGCCCCAGCATTTT